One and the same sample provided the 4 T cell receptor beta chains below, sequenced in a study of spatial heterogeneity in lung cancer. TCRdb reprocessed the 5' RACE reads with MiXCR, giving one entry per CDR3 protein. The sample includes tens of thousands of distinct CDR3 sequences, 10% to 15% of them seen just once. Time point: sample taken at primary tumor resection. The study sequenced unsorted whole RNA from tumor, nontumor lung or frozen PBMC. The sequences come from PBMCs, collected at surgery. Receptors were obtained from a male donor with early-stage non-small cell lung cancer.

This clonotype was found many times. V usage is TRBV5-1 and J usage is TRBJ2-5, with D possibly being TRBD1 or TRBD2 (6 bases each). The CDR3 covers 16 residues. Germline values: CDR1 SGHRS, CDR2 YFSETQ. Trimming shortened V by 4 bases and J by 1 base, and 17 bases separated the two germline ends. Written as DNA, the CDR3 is TGCGCCAGCAGCCCCTCCGTGGGGGGCCGCCAAGAGACCCAGTACTTC. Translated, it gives CASSPSVGGRQETQYF.

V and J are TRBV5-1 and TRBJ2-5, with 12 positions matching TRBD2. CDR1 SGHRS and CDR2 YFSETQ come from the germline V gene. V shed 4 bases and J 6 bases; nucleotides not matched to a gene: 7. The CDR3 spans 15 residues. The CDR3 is CASSGELAGGKTQYF. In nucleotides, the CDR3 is TGCGCCAGCAGCGGGGAACTAGCGGGAGGAAAGACCCAGTACTTC.

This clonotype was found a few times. CDR3 nucleotide sequence: TGTGCCAGCAGTGAAACCGACAGGGGGCTGCTGTACTTC. Protein sequence: CASSETDRGLLYF. V usage is TRBV25-1 and J usage is TRBJ2-7, with 10 bases that match TRBD1. V shed 2 bases and J 12 bases; nucleotides not matched to a gene: 7. The CDR3 loop spans 13 amino acids. The germline gives CDR1 MGHDK, CDR2 SYGVNS.

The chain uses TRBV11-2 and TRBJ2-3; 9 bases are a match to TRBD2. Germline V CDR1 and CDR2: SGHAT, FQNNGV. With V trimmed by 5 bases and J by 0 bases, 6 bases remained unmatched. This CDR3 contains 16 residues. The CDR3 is CASSPNSGGSTDTQYF. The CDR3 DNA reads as TGTGCCAGCAGCCCGAATAGCGGGGGAAGCACAGATACGCAGTATTTT.